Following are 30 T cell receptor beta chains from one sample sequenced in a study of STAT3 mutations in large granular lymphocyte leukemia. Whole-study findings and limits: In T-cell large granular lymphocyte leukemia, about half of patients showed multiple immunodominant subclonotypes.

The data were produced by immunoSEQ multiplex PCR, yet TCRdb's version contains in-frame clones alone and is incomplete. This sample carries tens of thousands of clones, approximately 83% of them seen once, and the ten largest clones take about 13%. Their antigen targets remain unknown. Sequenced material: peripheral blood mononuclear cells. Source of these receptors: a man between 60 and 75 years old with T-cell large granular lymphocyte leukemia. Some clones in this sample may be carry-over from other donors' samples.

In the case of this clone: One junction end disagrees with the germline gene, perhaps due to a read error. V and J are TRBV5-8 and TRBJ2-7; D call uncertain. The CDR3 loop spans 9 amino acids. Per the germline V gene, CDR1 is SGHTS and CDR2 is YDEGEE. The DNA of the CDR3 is TGTGCCAGCAGCTTGCGTAGGTTCTTC. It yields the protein CASSLRRFF. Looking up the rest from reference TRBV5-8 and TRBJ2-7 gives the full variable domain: EAGVTQSPTHLIKTRGQQATLRCSPISGHTSVYWYQQALGLGLQFLLWYDEGEERNRGNFPPRFSGRQFPNYSSELNVNALELEDSALYLCASSLRRFFGPGTRLTVT.

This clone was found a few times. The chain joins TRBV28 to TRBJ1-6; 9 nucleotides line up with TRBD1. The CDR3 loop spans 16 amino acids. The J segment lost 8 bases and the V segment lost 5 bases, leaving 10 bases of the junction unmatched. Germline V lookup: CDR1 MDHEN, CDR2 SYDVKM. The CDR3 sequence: CASSTPGTGLDSPLHF. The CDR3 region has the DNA TGTGCCAGCAGTACCCCCGGGACAGGGCTTGATTCACCCCTCCACTTT.

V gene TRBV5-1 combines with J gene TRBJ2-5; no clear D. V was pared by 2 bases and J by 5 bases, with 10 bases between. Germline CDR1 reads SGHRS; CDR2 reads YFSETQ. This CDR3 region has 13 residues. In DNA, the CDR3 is TGCGCCAGCAGCTTATTCCTGGGGGAGACCCAGTACTTC. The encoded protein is CASSLFLGETQYF.

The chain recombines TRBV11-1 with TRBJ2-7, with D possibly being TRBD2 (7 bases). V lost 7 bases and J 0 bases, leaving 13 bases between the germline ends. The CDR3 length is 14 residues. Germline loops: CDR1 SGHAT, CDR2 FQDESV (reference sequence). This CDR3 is CASKRGRASYEQYF. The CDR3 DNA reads TGTGCCAGCAAGAGGGGGAGGGCCTCCTACGAGCAGTACTTC.

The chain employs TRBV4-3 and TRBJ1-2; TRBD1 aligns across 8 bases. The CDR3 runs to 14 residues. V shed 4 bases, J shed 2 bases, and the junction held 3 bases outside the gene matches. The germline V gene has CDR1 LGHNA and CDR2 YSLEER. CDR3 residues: CASSRHRGNYGYTF. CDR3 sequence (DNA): TGCGCCAGCAGCCGACACAGGGGGAACTATGGCTACACCTTC.

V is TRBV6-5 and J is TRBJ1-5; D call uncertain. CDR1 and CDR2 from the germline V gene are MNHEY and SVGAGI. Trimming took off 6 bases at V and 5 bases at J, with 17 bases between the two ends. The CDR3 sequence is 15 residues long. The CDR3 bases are TGTGCCAGCAGCGACCCGGTGAAGGTTGATCAGCCCCAGCATTTT. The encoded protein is CASSDPVKVDQPQHF.

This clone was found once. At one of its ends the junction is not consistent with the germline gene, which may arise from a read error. CDR3 residues: CASSLTPGYGQYF. In DNA form, the CDR3 reads TGTGCCAGCAGCCTAACGCCGGGATACGGGCAGTACTTC. This chain links TRBV27 with TRBJ2-7; possibly TRBD2 for D (5 bases). Germline assignment: CDR1 MNHEY and CDR2 SMNVEV (reference sequence). CDR3 length equals 13 residues.

CDR3 protein: CASSLVLGGNEQYF. CDR3 coding DNA: TGTGCCAGCAGTTTAGTGCTAGGGGGCAACGAGCAGTACTTC. J is TRBJ2-7 and V is TRBV27; 7 bases line up with TRBD1. CDR1 and CDR2 (germline): MNHEY, SMNVEV (reference sequence). The CDR3 runs to 14 residues. V trimming: 2 bases; J trimming: 5 bases; junction bases outside the gene matches: 6.

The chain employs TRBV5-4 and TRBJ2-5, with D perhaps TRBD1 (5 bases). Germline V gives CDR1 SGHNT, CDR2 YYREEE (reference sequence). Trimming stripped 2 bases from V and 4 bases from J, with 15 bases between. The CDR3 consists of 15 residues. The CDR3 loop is CASSLADSQGETQYF. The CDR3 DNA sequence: TGTGCCAGCAGCTTAGCAGACTCCCAGGGAGAGACCCAGTACTTC.

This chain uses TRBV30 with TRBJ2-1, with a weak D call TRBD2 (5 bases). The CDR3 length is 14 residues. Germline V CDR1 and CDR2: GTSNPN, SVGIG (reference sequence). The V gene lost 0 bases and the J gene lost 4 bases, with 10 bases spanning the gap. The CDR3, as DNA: TGTGCCTGGAGTGTACGAGGGATATACAATGAGCAGTTCTTC. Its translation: CAWSVRGIYNEQFF.

Written as DNA, the CDR3 is TGCAGCGCCGGGGGGGCGCAGGGGGCTATCCTCGAGCAGTACTTC. Translated, it gives CSAGGAQGAILEQYF. This chain links TRBV29-1 with TRBJ2-7; D tentatively fits TRBD1 or TRBD2 (8 bases each). V lost 7 bases, J lost 6 bases, and 25 bases lay in between. CDR1 and CDR2 (germline): SQVTM, ANQGSEA. This CDR3 region has 15 residues.

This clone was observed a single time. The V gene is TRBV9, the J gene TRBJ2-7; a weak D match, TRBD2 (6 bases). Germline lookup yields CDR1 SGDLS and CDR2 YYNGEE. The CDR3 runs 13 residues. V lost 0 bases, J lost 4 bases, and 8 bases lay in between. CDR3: CASSVGGRYEQYF. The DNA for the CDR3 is TGTGCCAGCAGCGTAGGGGGGAGGTACGAGCAGTACTTC.

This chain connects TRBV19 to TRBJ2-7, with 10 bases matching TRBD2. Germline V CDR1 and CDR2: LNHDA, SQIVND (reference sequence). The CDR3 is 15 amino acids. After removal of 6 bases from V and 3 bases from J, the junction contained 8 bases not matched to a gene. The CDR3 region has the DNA TGTGCCAGTAGCCCCCAACTAGCGGGGCTCTACGAGCAGTACTTC. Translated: CASSPQLAGLYEQYF.

CDR3 coding DNA: TGTGCCAGTAGTACCGAGCGGGGACCAAATGACTCCTACGAGCAGTACTTC. Protein sequence: CASSTERGPNDSYEQYF. The chain uses TRBV19 and TRBJ2-7; TRBD2 aligns across 7 bases. Germline V lookup: CDR1 LNHDA, CDR2 SQIVND (reference sequence). The CDR3 loop spans 17 amino acids. V gave up 4 bases and J gave up 0 bases; unmatched junction bases: 12.

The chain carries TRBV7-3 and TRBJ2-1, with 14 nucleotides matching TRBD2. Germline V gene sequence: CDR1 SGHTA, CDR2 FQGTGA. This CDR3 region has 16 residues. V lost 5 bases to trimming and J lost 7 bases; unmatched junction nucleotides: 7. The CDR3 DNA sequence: TGTGCCAGCAGCGAGACTAGCGGGAGGGCCTGGAATGAGCAGTTCTTC. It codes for CASSETSGRAWNEQFF.

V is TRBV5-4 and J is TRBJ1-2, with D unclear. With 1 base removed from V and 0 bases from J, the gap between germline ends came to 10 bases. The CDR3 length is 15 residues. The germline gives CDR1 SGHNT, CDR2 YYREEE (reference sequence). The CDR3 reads CASSLRQVPNYGYTF. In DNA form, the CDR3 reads TGTGCCAGCAGCTTGCGGCAAGTTCCTAACTATGGCTACACCTTC.

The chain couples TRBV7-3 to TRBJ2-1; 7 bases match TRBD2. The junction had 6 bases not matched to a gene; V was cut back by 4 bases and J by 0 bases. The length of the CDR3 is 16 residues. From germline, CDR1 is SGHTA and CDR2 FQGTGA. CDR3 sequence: CASSSGRGSSYNEQFF. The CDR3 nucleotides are TGTGCCAGCAGCTCCGGGCGGGGGAGCTCCTACAATGAGCAGTTCTTC.

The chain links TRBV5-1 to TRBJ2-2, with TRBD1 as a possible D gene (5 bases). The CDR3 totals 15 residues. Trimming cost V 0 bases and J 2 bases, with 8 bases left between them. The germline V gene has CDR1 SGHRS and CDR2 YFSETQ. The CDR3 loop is CASSLGTTNTGELFF. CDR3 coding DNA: TGCGCCAGCAGCTTGGGGACAACTAACACCGGGGAGCTGTTTTTT. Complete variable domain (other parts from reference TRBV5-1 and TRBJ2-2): KAGVTQTPRYLIKTRGQQVTLSCSPISGHRSVSWYQQTPGQGLQFLFEYFSETQRNKGNFPGRFSGRQFSNSRSEMNVSTLELGDSALYLCASSLGTTNTGELFFGEGSRLTVL.

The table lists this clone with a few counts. Here the CDR3 reads CASSPIQMNTEAFF. CDR3 nucleotide sequence: TGTGCCAGCTCACCAATACAGATGAACACTGAAGCTTTCTTT. The chain joins TRBV18 to TRBJ1-1; D remains unclear. The length of the CDR3 is 14 residues. V shed 2 bases and J shed 0 bases, with 7 bases lying between them. CDR1 is KGHSH, CDR2 LQKENI, per germline. The complete variable domain, with remaining parts taken from reference TRBV18 and TRBJ1-1, reads NAGVMQNPRHLVRRRGQEARLRCSPMKGHSHVYWYRQLPEEGLKFMVYLQKENIIDESGMPKERFSAEFPKEGPSILRIQQVVRGDSAAYFCASSPIQMNTEAFFGQGTRLTVV.

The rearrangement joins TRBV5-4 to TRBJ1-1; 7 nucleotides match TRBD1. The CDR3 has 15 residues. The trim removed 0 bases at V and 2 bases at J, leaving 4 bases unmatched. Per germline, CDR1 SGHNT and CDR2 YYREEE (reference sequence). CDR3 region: CASSLAGQLNTEAFF. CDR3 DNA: TGTGCCAGCAGCTTGGCGGGACAGTTAAACACTGAAGCTTTCTTT.

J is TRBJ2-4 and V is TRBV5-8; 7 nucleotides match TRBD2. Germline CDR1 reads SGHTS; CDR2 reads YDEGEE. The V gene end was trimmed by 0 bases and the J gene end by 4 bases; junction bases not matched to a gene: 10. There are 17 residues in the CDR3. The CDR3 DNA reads TGTGCCAGCAGCTTGGCCGGGGGGACCCTAGGGAAAAACATTCAGTACTTC. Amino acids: CASSLAGGTLGKNIQYF.

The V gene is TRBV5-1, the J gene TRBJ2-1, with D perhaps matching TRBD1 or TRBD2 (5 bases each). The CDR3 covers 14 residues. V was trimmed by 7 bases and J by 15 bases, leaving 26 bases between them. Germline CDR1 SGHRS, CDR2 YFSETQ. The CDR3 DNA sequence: TGCGCCAGCGGGTCACCTACAGAGGGGTTTGGACCGTTCTTC. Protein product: CASGSPTEGFGPFF. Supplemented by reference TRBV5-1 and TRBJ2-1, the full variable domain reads KAGVTQTPRYLIKTRGQQVTLSCSPISGHRSVSWYQQTPGQGLQFLFEYFSETQRNKGNFPGRFSGRQFSNSRSEMNVSTLELGDSALYLCASGSPTEGFGPFFGPGTRLTVL.

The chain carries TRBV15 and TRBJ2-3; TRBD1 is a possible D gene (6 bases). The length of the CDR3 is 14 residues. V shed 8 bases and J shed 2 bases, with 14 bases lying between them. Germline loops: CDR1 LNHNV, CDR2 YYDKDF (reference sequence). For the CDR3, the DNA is TGTGCCACCGGGGTGAGGGGGTTCACAGATACGCAGTATTTT. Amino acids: CATGVRGFTDTQYF. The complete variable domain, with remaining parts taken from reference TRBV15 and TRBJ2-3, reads DAMVIQNPRYQVTQFGKPVTLSCSQTLNHNVMYWYQQKSSQAPKLLFHYYDKDFNNEADTPDNFQSRRPNTSFCFLDIRSPGLGDTAMYLCATGVRGFTDTQYFGPGTRLTVL.

CDR3 sequence (DNA): TGTGCCAGCAGATCGACAGGGGAGACCTACGAGCAGTACTTC. Its protein is CASRSTGETYEQYF. V gene TRBV7-2 combines with J gene TRBJ2-7; 8 bases line up with TRBD1. The V and J ends lost 6 bases and 2 bases, in that order; junction bases with no gene match: 6. From germline, CDR1 is SGHTA and CDR2 FQGNSA. The length of the CDR3 is 14 residues.

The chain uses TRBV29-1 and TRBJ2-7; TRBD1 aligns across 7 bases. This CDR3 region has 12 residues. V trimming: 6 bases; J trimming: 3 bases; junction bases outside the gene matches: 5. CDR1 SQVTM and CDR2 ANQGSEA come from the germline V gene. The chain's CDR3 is CSVRDSDYEQYF. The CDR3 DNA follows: TGCAGCGTCCGGGACAGTGACTACGAGCAGTACTTC.

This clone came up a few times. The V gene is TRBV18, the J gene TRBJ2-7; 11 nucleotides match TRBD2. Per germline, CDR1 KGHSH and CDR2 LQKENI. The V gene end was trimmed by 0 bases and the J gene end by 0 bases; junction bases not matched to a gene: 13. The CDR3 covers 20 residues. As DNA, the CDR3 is TGTGCCAGCTCACCACCGGTAAAGGGACGGACTAGCGGGTTCTCCTACGAGCAGTACTTC. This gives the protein CASSPPVKGRTSGFSYEQYF. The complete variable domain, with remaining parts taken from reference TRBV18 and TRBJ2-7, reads NAGVMQNPRHLVRRRGQEARLRCSPMKGHSHVYWYRQLPEEGLKFMVYLQKENIIDESGMPKERFSAEFPKEGPSILRIQQVVRGDSAAYFCASSPPVKGRTSGFSYEQYFGPGTRLTVT.

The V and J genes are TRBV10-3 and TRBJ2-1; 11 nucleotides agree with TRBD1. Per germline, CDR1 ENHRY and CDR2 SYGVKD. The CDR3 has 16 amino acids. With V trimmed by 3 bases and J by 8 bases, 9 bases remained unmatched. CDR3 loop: CAISEYIGTGGDEQFF. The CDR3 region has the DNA TGTGCCATCAGTGAATACATCGGGACAGGGGGGGATGAGCAGTTCTTC.

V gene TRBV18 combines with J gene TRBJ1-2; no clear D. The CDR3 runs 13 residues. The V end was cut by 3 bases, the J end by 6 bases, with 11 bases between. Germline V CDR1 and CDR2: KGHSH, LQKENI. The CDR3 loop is CASSPWAGNGYTF. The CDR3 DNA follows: TGTGCCAGCTCACCGTGGGCGGGGAATGGCTACACCTTC.

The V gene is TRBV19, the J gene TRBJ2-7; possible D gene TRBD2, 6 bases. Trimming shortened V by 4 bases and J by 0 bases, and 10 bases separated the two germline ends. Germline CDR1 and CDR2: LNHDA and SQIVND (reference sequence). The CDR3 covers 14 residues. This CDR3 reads CASSRGGSSYEQYF. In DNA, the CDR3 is TGTGCCAGTAGTAGGGGAGGAAGCTCCTACGAGCAGTACTTC.

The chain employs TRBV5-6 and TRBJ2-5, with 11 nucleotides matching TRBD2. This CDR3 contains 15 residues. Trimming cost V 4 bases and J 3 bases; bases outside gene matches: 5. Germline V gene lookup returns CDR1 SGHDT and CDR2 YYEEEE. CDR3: CASSGSGLAEETQYF. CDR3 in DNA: TGTGCCAGCAGCGGATCGGGACTAGCGGAAGAGACCCAGTACTTC. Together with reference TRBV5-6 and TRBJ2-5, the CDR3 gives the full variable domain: DAGVTQSPTHLIKTRGQQVTLRCSPKSGHDTVSWYQQALGQGPQFIFQYYEEEERQRGNFPDRFSGHQFPNYSSELNVNALLLGDSALYLCASSGSGLAEETQYFGPGTRLLVL.